What follows are 20 T cell receptor beta chains derived from one specimen sequenced in a study of T cells in Graves' hyperthyroidism and ophthalmopathy. The CDR3 regions of TCR beta were amplified from RNA transcripts. HTBI primers were used for first-round RT-PCR of the TCR CDR3. From the multiplex PCR reads, TCRdb called clonotypes with MiXCR, one entry per CDR3 protein. The data show roughly 530,000 distinct CDR3 sequences, roughly 17% seen once. The sample was blood. The source of these receptors is a woman younger than 35 with Graves' ophthalmopathy.

The chain joins TRBV10-3 to TRBJ2-2; 8 bases agree with TRBD2. The germline V gene has CDR1 ENHRY and CDR2 SYGVKD. CDR3 size: 16 residues. J was trimmed by 6 bases and V by 8 bases; bases with no gene match: 14. CDR3 sequence (DNA): TGTGCCATCTCCCCGCGCGGGGGGAGAGGGGCCGGGGAGCTGTTTTTT. This sequence encodes CAISPRGGRGAGELFF.

There are many counts of this clonotype. V gene TRBV5-8 combines with J gene TRBJ1-1, with D possibly matching TRBD1 (6 bases). The CDR3 sequence is 16 residues long. Trimming left V 2 bases short and J 0 bases short, with 14 bases between. Germline V gene sequence: CDR1 SGHTS, CDR2 YDEGEE. The CDR3 nucleotides read TGTGCCAGCAGCTTTCTAGGACAGAGAATGAACACTGAAGCTTTCTTT. Translation gives CASSFLGQRMNTEAFF.

This clonotype was counted many times. The rearrangement joins TRBV11-2 to TRBJ2-7, with 13 bases aligning to TRBD2. The V and J ends lost 5 bases and 4 bases, in that order; junction bases with no gene match: 5. This CDR3 contains 15 residues. Germline CDR1 SGHAT, CDR2 FQNNGV. CDR3 nucleotide sequence: TGTGCCAGCAGCCGGAAGGGACTAGCGGGATACGAGCAGTACTTC. Its translation is CASSRKGLAGYEQYF.

Many counts were recorded for this clonotype. The chain joins TRBV2 to TRBJ1-2; 8 bases align to TRBD1. Trimming took 6 bases from V and 5 from J; bases not matched to a gene: 8. CDR3 length equals 14 residues. Germline V CDR1 and CDR2: SNHLY, FYNNEI. The CDR3 spells CASRLTGADYGYTF. Written as DNA, the CDR3 is TGTGCCAGCAGGTTGACAGGGGCTGATTATGGCTACACCTTC.

This clonotype was detected a few times. The gene calls are TRBV19 and TRBJ1-1; D not certain. CDR1 and CDR2 (germline): LNHDA, SQIVND (reference sequence). This CDR3 has 13 amino acids. Trimming took off 7 bases at V and 1 base at J, with 10 bases between the two ends. CDR3 sequence (DNA): TGTGCCAGTACCCGAATCGGGAACACTGAAGCTTTCTTT. Protein: CASTRIGNTEAFF.

The V call is TRBV10-3, the J call TRBJ1-1; D is uncertain. The CDR3 spans 15 residues. V was pared by 2 bases and J by 4 bases, with 14 bases between. Germline CDR1 ENHRY, CDR2 SYGVKD. The chain's CDR3 is CAISESGVSRTEAFF. The CDR3 nucleotides read TGTGCCATCAGTGAGAGTGGGGTTTCTCGCACTGAAGCTTTCTTT.

This clonotype was found a few times. This chain uses TRBV7-9 with TRBJ1-1, with TRBD1 identical over 7 bases. V lost 6 bases to trimming and J lost 4 bases; unmatched junction nucleotides: 11. Germline V gene lookup returns CDR1 SEHNR and CDR2 FQNEAQ (reference sequence). The CDR3 is made up of 15 amino acids. In DNA form, the CDR3 reads TGTGCCAGCAGGTCAGAAGGAGGGGGCCCCACTGAAGCTTTCTTT. Its translation is CASRSEGGGPTEAFF.

This clonotype was counted between two and nine times. The chain couples TRBV24-1 to TRBJ2-1, with D perhaps TRBD2 (5 bases). The CDR3 length is 14 residues. CDR1 and CDR2 (germline): KGHDR, SFDVKD. The V gene lost 3 bases and the J gene lost 8 bases, with 13 bases spanning the gap. CDR3 protein: CATSDITSAHEQFF. In DNA form, the CDR3 reads TGTGCCACCAGTGATATTACTAGTGCACATGAGCAGTTCTTC.

This clonotype occurred many times. The chain recombines TRBV30 with TRBJ2-5; D possibly uses TRBD1 or TRBD2 (5 bases each). Germline V lookup: CDR1 GTSNPN, CDR2 SVGIG (reference sequence). The CDR3 length is 12 residues. Trimming removed 2 bases from V and 5 bases from J, with 9 bases in between. CDR3 DNA: TGTGCCTGGAGTATCGGGGCTGAGACCCAGTACTTC. It yields the protein CAWSIGAETQYF. Variable domain in full (rest from reference TRBV30 and TRBJ2-5): SQTIHQWPATLVQPVGSPLSLECTVEGTSNPNLYWYRQAAGRGLQLLFYSVGIGQISSEVPQNLSASRPQDRQFILSSKKLLLSDSGFYLCAWSIGAETQYFGPGTRLLVL.

V gene TRBV4-3 combines with J gene TRBJ1-2; TRBD1 matches 8 bases. Germline loops: CDR1 LGHNA, CDR2 YSLEER. V trimming: 0 bases; J trimming: 8 bases; junction bases outside the gene matches: 11. The CDR3 spans 16 residues. In DNA form, the CDR3 reads TGCGCCAGCAGCCAAGATCGGGCAGGGGGCGTAACGGGCTACACCTTC. This translates into CASSQDRAGGVTGYTF.

The chain combines TRBV10-3 with TRBJ2-1, with TRBD2 matching over 12 bases. CDR3 length: 14 amino acids. With V trimmed by 7 bases and J by 9 bases, 7 bases remained unmatched. The germline V gene has CDR1 ENHRY and CDR2 SYGVKD. CDR3 amino acids: CAITRTSGTGEQFF. The CDR3 DNA reads as TGTGCCATCACCAGGACTAGCGGGACGGGTGAGCAGTTCTTC.

This clonotype was seen more than once but under ten times. The chain has TRBV6-1 and TRBJ1-1, with D unclear. This CDR3 has 13 residues. Germline V CDR1 and CDR2: MNHNS, SASEGT. V shed 5 bases and J shed 5 bases, with 12 bases lying between them. CDR3 sequence reads: CASSKGAETEAFF. DNA for the CDR3: TGTGCCAGCAGTAAGGGAGCGGAAACTGAAGCTTTCTTT.

This clonotype was seen more than once but under ten times. One end of the junction varies from germline; a read error may be responsible. The chain joins TRBV6-1 to TRBJ1-4; possibly TRBD1 for D (5 bases). Germline assignment: CDR1 MNHNS and CDR2 SASEGT. The CDR3 runs 12 residues. The CDR3 DNA is TGTGCGAGCAAACGGGGGAATGAAAAACTGTTTTTT. Its translation is CASKRGNEKLFF.

The chain is built from TRBV7-2 and TRBJ1-3; D is undetermined. The CDR3 consists of 16 residues. CDR1 is SGHTA and CDR2 is FQGNSA in the germline V gene. The ends were cut back, 2 bases at V and 0 bases at J, with 11 bases in the middle. Here the CDR3 reads CASSLSDPASGNTIYF. CDR3 DNA sequence: TGTGCCAGCAGCTTATCGGATCCGGCCTCTGGAAACACCATATATTTT. Combining the CDR3 with reference TRBV7-2 and TRBJ1-3 gives the whole variable domain GAGVSQSPSNKVTEKGKDVELRCDPISGHTALYWYRQSLGQGLEFLIYFQGNSAPDKSGLPSDRFSAERTGGSVSTLTIQRTQQEDSAVYLCASSLSDPASGNTIYFGEGSWLTVV.

This clonotype has at least ten counts. This chain links TRBV29-1 with TRBJ1-2, with D uncertain. In germline, CDR1 is SQVTM, CDR2 ANQGSEA. Trimming shortened V by 5 bases and J by 4 bases, and 8 bases separated the two germline ends. This CDR3 has 11 residues. The CDR3 here is CSVLPGYGYTF. CDR3 nucleotide sequence: TGCAGCGTTTTACCGGGCTATGGCTACACCTTC.

This clonotype was found many times. The chain has TRBV28 and TRBJ2-7; 9 bases line up with TRBD2. V gave up 2 bases and J gave up 0 bases; unmatched junction bases: 8. The CDR3 runs 17 residues. Germline V lookup: CDR1 MDHEN, CDR2 SYDVKM. The CDR3 reads CASSLAGGTASSYEQYF. In DNA, the CDR3 is TGTGCCAGCAGTTTAGCGGGAGGGACTGCCAGCTCCTACGAGCAGTACTTC.

This clonotype was recorded many times. V gene TRBV10-3 combines with J gene TRBJ1-1; 9 bases match TRBD1. V was clipped by 10 bases and J by 5 bases; unmatched bases: 2. The CDR3 has 11 amino acids. Per the germline V gene, CDR1 is ENHRY and CDR2 is SYGVKD. Written as DNA, the CDR3 is TGTGCCAACGGACAGGGGACTGAAGCTTTCTTT. Its translation is CANGQGTEAFF.

This clonotype was observed many times. V is TRBV5-1 and J is TRBJ2-7; TRBD1 agrees at 10 bases. Germline V gene data show CDR1 as SGHRS and CDR2 as YFSETQ. The CDR3 loop spans 14 amino acids. Trimming cost V 5 bases and J 4 bases; bases outside gene matches: 6. Here the CDR3 reads CASRFGTGEYEQYF. CDR3 DNA: TGCGCCAGCAGGTTCGGGACAGGGGAGTACGAGCAGTACTTC.

This clonotype was counted many times. This chain links TRBV9 with TRBJ1-4; weak D call: TRBD1 (5 bases). V was clipped by 4 bases and J by 6 bases, with 16 bases between them. This CDR3 spans 15 amino acids. CDR1 and CDR2 (germline): SGDLS, YYNGEE. The CDR3 DNA is TGTGCCAGCAGCAAGACCCCGGGGGAAGATGAAAAACTGTTTTTT. Residues: CASSKTPGEDEKLFF.

Many counts were recorded for this clonotype. The J gene is TRBJ1-2, the V gene TRBV18; 7 positions agree with TRBD1. Germline CDR1 and CDR2: KGHSH and LQKENI. The CDR3 sequence is 13 residues long. V lost 2 bases and J lost 8; bases outside the gene matches: 5. The CDR3 loop reads CASSPGQDGGYTF. As DNA, the CDR3 is TGTGCCAGCTCACCAGGACAGGATGGGGGCTACACCTTC.